This TCR beta chain stems from a study of T-cell reconstitution after alpha-beta-depleted transplantation in children. Overall study findings and caveats: Newly made T cells mostly supplied T-cell counts and diversity one year after transplant. In patients about two months after transplant, alpha-beta T cells reportedly arose from several hundred expanded graft clones. Diversity of TCRbeta at day 60 was high in some patients, arising from surviving recipient T cells and thymic progenitors.

The TCRbeta library was prepared with unique molecular identifiers. Via MiXCR, TCRdb re-called the PCR reads, giving one row per CDR3 protein. The sample contains nearly 200,000 distinct CDR3 sequences, just under 6.5% of which appear only once. This clonotype occurred many times. Antigen: not known. V shed 8 bases and J shed 13 bases, with 5 bases lying between them. CDR3 length: 8 residues. This chain connects TRBV23-1 to TRBJ1-4, with D unresolved. TRBV23-1 is noted as an ORF with a role that remains uncertain. Sequenced here: PBMCs, sampled before TCRalphabeta/CD19-depleted stem cell transplant. This sequence was found in a girl under three years old with combined immunodeficiency, due to receive a stem cell transplant. As DNA, the CDR3 is TGCGCCAGCTTGATACTGTTTTTT. Amino acids: CASLILFF.